This record looks at one T cell receptor (beta chain) sequence and its context. The antigen is not known. The PCR ran on 60 Vbeta and 13 Jbeta primers. In the source study's methods: A later analysis counted roughly 74 million unique TCR beta chains, 9.5 million to 13 million shared. Measured with immunoSEQ multiplex PCR; TCRdb has only the in-frame clones, and not every one. The DNA was the basis for D and trimming; V, J and clone size are from that table. Of about 150,000 clones in the sample, more than 75% were seen once. This sample stems from a study of cytomegalovirus exposure and HLA in healthy donors. Study conclusions and caveats: Prior analysis indicated that the majority of TCR beta V segments exhibited productivity approximately 90% or approximately 30% of the time.

The sequencing input was PBMCs. The clonotype originates from a male donor in good health and CMV-seronegative.

Written as DNA, the CDR3 is TGCGCCAGCAGCTTGGGACAGAATCAGCCCCAGCATTTT. Translation: CASSLGQNQPQHF. The chain couples TRBV5-1 to TRBJ1-5, with D tentatively TRBD1 (5 bases). CDR1 and CDR2 from the germline V gene are SGHRS and YFSETQ. The CDR3 loop spans 13 amino acids. Trimming removed 0 bases at V and 4 bases at J, with 5 bases between.